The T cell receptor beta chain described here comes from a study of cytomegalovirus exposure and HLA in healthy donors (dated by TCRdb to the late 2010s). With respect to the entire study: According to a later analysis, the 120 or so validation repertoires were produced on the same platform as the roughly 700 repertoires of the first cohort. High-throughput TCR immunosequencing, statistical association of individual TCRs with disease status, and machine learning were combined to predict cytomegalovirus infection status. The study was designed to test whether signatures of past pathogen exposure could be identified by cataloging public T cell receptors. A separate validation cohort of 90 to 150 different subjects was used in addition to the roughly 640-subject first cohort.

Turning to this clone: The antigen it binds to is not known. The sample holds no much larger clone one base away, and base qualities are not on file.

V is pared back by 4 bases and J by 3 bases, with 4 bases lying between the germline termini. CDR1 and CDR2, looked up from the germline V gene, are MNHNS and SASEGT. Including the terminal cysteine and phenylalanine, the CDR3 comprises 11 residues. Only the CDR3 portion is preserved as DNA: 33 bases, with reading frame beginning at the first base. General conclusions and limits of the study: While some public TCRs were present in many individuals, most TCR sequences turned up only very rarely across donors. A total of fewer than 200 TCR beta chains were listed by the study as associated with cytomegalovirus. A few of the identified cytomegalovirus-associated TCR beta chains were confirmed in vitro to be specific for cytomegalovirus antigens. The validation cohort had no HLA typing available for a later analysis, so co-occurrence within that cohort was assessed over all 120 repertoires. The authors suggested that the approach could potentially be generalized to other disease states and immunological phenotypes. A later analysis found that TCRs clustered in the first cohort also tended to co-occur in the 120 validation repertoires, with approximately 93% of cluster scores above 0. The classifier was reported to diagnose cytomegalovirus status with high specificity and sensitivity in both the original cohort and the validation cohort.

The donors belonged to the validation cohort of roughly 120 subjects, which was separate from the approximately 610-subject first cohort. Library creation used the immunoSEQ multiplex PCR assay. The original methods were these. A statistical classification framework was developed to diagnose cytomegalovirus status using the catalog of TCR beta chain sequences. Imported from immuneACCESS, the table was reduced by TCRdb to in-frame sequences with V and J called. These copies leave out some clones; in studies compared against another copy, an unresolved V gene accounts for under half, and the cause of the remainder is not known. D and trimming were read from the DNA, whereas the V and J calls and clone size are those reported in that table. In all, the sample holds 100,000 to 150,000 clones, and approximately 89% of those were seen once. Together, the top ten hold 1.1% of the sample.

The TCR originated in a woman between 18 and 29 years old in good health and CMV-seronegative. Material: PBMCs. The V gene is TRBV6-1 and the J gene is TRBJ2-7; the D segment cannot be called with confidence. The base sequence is TGTGCCAGCAGTGCAGACTACGAGCAGTACTTC. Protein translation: CASSADYEQYF.